The clone carrying this T cell receptor (beta chain) was recorded only once. The CDR3 has 12 residues. Germline lookup yields CDR1 MNHEY and CDR2 SVGAGI. The V gene lost 3 bases and the J gene lost 8 bases, with 10 bases spanning the gap. Repertoires were generated with immunoSEQ multiplex PCR, while TCRdb's copy carries only in-frame clones and drops some. Of 50,000 to 80,000 clones detected, 88% appear once; the ten largest clones hold around a tenth. This sample was taken from a study of blood T cell repertoires in COVID-19. For the study at large: The United States, Italy and Spain were the sources of the acute and convalescent COVID-19 samples.

Participants spanned ages about 18 to 90 years and resided in 20 to 25 US areas. Clinical history reported by participants formed the basis on which cohorts were assigned. Source material: PBMCs or T cells enriched from blood (not recorded which). This clonotype was obtained from a woman in her thirties or forties who had recovered from COVID-19. The chain recombines TRBV6-5 with TRBJ1-2; TRBD1 might be the D (5 bases). CDR3 amino acids: CASSYFRGGYTF. The CDR3 DNA sequence: TGTGCCAGCAGTTATTTCCGGGGGGGCTACACCTTC.